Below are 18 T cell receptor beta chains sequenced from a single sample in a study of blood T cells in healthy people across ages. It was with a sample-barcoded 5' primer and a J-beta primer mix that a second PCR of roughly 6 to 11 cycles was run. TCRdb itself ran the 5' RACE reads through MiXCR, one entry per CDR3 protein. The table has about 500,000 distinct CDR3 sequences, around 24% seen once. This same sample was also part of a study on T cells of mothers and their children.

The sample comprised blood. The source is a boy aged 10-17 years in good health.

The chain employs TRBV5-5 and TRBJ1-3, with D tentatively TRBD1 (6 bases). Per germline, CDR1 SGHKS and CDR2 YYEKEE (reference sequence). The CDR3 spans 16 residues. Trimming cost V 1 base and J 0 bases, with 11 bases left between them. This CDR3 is CASSLRDNTSGNTIYF. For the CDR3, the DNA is TGTGCCAGCAGCTTGAGGGACAACACCTCTGGAAACACCATATATTTT.

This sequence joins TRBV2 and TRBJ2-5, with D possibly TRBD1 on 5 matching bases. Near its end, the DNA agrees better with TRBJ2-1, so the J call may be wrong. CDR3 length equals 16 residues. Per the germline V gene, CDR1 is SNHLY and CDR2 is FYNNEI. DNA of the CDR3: TGTGCCAGCAGTGCACAGGCAACTCTCCTGAGCAATGAGCAGTTCTTC. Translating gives CASSAQATLLSNEQFF.

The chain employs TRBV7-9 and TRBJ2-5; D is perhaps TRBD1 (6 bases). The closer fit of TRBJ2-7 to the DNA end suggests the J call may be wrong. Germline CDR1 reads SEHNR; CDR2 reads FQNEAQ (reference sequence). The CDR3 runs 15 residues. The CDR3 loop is CASSRTETATYEQYF. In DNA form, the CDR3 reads TGTGCCAGCAGCCGGACAGAAACAGCGACGTACGAGCAGTACTTC.

The CDR3 region is CASSLVPGTQETQYF. Written as DNA, the CDR3 is TGCGCCAGCAGCTTGGTTCCAGGCACCCAAGAGACCCAGTACTTC. The rearrangement links TRBV5-1 to TRBJ2-5; D is ambiguous. V shed 0 bases and J shed 1 base, with 10 bases lying between them. The germline gives CDR1 SGHRS, CDR2 YFSETQ. This CDR3 comprises 15 residues.

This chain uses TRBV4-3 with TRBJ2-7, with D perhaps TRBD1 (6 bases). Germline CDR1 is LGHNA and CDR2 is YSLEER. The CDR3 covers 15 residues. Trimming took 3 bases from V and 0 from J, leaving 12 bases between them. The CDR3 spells CASSHTGRGSYEQYF. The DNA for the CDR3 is TGCGCCAGCAGCCATACGGGCAGGGGCTCCTACGAGCAGTACTTC.

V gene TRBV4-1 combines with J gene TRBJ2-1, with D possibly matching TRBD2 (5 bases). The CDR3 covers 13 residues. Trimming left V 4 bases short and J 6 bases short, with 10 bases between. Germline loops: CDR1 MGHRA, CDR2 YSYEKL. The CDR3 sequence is CASSLHRGNEQFF. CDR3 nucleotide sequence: TGCGCCAGCAGCCTCCATCGGGGCAATGAGCAGTTCTTC.

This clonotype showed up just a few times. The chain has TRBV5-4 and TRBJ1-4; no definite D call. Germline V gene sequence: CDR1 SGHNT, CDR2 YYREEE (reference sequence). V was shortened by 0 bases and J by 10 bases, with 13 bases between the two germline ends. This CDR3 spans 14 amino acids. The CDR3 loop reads CASSLADGDGKLFF. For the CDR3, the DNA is TGTGCCAGCAGCTTGGCCGACGGTGATGGAAAACTGTTTTTT.

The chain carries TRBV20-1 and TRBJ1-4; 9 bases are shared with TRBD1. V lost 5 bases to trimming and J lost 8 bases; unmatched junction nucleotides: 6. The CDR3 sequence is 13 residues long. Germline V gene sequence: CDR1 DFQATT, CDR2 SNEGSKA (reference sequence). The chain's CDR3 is CSAPQGAGEKLFF. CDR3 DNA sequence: TGCAGTGCTCCACAGGGGGCGGGAGAAAAACTGTTTTTT.

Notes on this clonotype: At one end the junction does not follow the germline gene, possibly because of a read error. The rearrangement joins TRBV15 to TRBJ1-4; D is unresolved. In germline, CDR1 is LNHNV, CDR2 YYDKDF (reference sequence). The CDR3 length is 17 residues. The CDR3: CATGRDRATATNEKLFF. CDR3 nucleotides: TGTGCCACCGGCAGAGATCGGGCAACCGCAACTAATGAAAAACTGTTTTTT.

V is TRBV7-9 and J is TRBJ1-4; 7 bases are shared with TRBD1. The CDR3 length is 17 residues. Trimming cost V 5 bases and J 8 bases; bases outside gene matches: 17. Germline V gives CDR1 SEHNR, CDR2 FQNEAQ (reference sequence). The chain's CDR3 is CASSLGPTGIWKEKLFF. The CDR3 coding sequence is TGTGCCAGCAGCCTAGGCCCGACAGGGATCTGGAAGGAAAAACTGTTTTTT.

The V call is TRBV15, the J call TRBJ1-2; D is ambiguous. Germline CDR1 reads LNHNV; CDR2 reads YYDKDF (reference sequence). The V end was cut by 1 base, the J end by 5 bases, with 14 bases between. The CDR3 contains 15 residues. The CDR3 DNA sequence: TGTGCCACCAGCAGAGGGGCAGGAATAGGGTATGGCTACACCTTC. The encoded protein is CATSRGAGIGYGYTF.

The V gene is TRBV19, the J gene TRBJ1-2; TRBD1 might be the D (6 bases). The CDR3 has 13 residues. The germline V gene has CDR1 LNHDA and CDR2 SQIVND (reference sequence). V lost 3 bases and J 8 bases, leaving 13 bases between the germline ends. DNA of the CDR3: TGTGCCAGTAGTATTGGACAGAATGGCGGCTACACCTTC. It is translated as CASSIGQNGGYTF.

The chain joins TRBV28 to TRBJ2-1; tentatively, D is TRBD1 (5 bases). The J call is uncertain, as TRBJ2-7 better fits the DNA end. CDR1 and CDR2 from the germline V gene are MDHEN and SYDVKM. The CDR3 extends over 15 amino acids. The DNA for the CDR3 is TGTGCCATCCACACCAGGGCCATTTTCCCCTACGAGCAGTACTTC. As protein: CAIHTRAIFPYEQYF.

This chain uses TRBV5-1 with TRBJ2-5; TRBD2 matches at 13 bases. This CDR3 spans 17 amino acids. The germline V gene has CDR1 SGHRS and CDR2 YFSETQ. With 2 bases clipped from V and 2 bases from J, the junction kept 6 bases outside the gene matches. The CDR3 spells CASSFGLAGVEQETQYF. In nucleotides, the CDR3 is TGCGCCAGCAGCTTCGGACTAGCGGGAGTGGAGCAAGAGACCCAGTACTTC. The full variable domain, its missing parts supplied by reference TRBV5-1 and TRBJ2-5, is KAGVTQTPRYLIKTRGQQVTLSCSPISGHRSVSWYQQTPGQGLQFLFEYFSETQRNKGNFPGRFSGRQFSNSRSEMNVSTLELGDSALYLCASSFGLAGVEQETQYFGPGTRLLVL.

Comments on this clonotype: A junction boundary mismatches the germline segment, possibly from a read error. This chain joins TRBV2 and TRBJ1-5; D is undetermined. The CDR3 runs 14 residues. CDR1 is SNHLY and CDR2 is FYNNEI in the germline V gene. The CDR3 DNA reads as TGTGCCAGCGGTGAAGGTAGTGTCGATCAGCCCCAGCATTTT. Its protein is CASGEGSVDQPQHF. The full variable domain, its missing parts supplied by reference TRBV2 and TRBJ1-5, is EPEVTQTPSHQVTQMGQEVILRCVPISNHLYFYWYRQILGQKVEFLVSFYNNEISEKSEIFDDQFSVERPDGSNFTLKIRSTKLEDSAMYFCASGEGSVDQPQHFGDGTRLSIL.

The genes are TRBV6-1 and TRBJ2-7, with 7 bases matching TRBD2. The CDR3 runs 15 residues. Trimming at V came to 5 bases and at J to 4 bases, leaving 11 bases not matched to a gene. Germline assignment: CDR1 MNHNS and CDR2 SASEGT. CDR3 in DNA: TGTGCCAGCAGTCTAACTAGCGACCGAATTTACGAGCAGTACTTC. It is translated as CASSLTSDRIYEQYF.

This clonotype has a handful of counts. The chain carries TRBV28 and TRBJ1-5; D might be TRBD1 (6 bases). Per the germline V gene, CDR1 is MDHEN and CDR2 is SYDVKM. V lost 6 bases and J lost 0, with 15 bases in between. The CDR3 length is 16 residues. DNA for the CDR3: TGTGCCAGCAGCCTAGGAGGGGGAATTAGCAATCAGCCCCAGCATTTT. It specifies CASSLGGGISNQPQHF.

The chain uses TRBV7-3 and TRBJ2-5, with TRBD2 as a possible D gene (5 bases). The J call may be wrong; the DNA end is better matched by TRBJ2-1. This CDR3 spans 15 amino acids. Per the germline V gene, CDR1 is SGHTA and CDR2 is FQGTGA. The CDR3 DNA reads TGTGCCAGCAGCACAAGCGGTCCCAATTACAATGAGCAGTTCTTC. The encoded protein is CASSTSGPNYNEQFF.